The clone carrying this T cell receptor (beta chain) was counted a few times. Its antigen remains unidentified. The record originates from a study of cytomegalovirus exposure and HLA in healthy donors. The PCR was carried out with 60 Vbeta primers and 13 Jbeta primers. This table comes from immunoSEQ multiplex PCR, and its TCRdb copy is limited to in-frame clones, with some not included. The sample shows 150,000 or so clones, under 80% of them seen only once. This CDR3 contains 16 residues. V lost 4 bases to trimming and J lost 10 bases; unmatched junction nucleotides: 15. Germline assignment: CDR1 SGHDT and CDR2 YYEEEE. Each donor's status was that of a healthy bone marrow donor. Whole-study findings and limits: Most subjects' HLA-A and HLA-B alleles were reportedly predicted from TCR beta sequences. The authors enumerated 150 to 200 TCR beta chains as linked to cytomegalovirus. With later analysis, a missense DCLRE1C variant became linked to TCR beta V- and J-gene trimming.

The origin of this receptor is a female donor in good health and CMV-seronegative. The sample taken for sequencing was PBMCs. V gene TRBV5-6 combines with J gene TRBJ2-1; the match to TRBD2 covers 9 bases. For the CDR3, the DNA is TGTGCCAGCAGCCTCGGCGCGGGAGGGCCAGGGAGAGAGCAGTTCTTC. It is translated as CASSLGAGGPGREQFF.